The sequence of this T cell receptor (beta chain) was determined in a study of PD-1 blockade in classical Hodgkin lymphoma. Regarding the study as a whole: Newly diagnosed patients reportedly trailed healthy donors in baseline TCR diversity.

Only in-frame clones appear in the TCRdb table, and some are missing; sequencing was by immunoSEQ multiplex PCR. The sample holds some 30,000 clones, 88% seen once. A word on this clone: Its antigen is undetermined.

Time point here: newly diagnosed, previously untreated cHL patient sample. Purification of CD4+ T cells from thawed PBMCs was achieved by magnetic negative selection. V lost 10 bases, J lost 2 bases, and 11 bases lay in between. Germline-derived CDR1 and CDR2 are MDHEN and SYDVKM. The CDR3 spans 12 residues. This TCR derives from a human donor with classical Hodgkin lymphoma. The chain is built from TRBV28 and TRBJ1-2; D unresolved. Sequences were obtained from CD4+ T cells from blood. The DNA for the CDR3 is TGTGCCACCCTGGACTTCAACTATGGCTACACCTTC. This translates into CATLDFNYGYTF.